The text below deals with one TCR beta chain. Its antigen is currently unknown. The ends were cut back, 6 bases at V and 4 bases at J, with 12 bases in the middle. This CDR3 has 13 amino acids. CDR1 and CDR2 from the germline V gene are MNHNY and SVGAGI (reference sequence). This record comes from a study of shared clonotypes between healthy human individuals. Study findings and constraints: Non-shared clonotypes were found to have lower generation probabilities than the clonotypes that were shared by all four of the sorted-subset donors.

CD45RO-negative cells were positively selected for CCR7, leaving out terminally differentiated effector memory CD45RA+ cells. Donors were healthy HIV-negative adults without recent acute infections or vaccinations. Sequenced by immunoSEQ multiplex PCR; TCRdb stores in-frame clones only, minus some. The table includes 660,000 or so clones, approximately 96% detected once. This clonotype was sampled from a woman in her twenties or thirties in good health. The chain links TRBV6-6 to TRBJ2-5, with D maybe TRBD2 (6 bases). Sequenced sample: naive CD8+ T cells sorted from blood. For the CDR3, the DNA is TGTGCCAGCAGAGCTCCGGGAGCAGAGACCCAGTACTTC. It encodes CASRAPGAETQYF.